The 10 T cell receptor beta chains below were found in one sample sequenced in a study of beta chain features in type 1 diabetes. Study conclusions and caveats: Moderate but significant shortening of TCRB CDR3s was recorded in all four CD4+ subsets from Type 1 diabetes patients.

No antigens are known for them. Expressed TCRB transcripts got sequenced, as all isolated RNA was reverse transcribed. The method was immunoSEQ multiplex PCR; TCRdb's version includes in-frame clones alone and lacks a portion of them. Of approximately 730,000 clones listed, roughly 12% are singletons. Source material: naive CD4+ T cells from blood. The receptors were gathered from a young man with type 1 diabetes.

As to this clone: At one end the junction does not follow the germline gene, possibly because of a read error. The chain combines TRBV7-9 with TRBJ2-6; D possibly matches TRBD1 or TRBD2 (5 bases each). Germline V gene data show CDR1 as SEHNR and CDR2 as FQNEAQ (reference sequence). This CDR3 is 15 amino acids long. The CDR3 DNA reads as TGTGCCAGCAGCTTAGCCCATCTGGGGGTCAACGTCCTGACTTTC. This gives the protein CASSLAHLGVNVLTF. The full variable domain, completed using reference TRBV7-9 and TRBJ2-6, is DTGVSQNPRHKITKRGQNVTFRCDPISEHNRLYWYRQTLGQGPEFLTYFQNEAQLEKSRLLSDRFSAERPKGSFSTLEIQRTEQGDSAMYLCASSLAHLGVNVLTFGAGSRLTVL.

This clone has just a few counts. Here the CDR3 DNA reads TGTGCCAGCAGTTTTCCGGGGAGTGAAAAACTGTTTTTT. Residues: CASSFPGSEKLFF. The chain has TRBV28 and TRBJ1-4; D remains ambiguous. This CDR3 has 13 amino acids. CDR1 and CDR2 from the germline V gene are MDHEN and SYDVKM. The V and J ends lost 3 bases and 7 bases respectively, with 9 bases between them.

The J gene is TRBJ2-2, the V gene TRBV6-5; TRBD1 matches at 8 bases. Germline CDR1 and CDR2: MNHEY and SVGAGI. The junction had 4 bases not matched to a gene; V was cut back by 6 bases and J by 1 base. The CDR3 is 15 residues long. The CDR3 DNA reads TGTGCCAGCAGCCCCGGGACAGGGAACACCGGGGAGCTGTTTTTT. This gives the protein CASSPGTGNTGELFF.

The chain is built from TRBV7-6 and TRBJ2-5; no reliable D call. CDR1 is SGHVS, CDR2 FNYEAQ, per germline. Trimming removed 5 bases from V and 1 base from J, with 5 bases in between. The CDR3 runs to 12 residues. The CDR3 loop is CASSPGQETQYF. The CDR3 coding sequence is TGTGCCAGCAGCCCTGGCCAAGAGACCCAGTACTTC. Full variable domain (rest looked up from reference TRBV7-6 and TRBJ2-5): GAGVSQSPRYKVTKRGQDVALRCDPISGHVSLYWYRQALGQGPEFLTYFNYEAQQDKSGLPNDRFSAERPEGSISTLTIQRTEQRDSAMYRCASSPGQETQYFGPGTRLLVL.

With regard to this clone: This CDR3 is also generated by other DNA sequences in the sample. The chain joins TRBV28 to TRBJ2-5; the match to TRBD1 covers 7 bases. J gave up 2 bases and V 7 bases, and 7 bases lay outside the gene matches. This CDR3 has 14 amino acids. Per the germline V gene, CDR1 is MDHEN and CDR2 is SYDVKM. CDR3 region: CASTRPGQQETQYF. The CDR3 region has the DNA TGTGCCAGCACCCGCCCGGGACAGCAAGAGACCCAGTACTTC.

The CDR3 DNA is TGTGCCAGCAGTTTGAGTGCTGGAGATCCCCAGCATTTT. Translating gives CASSLSAGDPQHF. The chain is built from TRBV28 and TRBJ1-5, with D unclear. Trimming removed 3 bases at V and 10 bases at J, with 13 bases between. Germline lookup yields CDR1 MDHEN and CDR2 SYDVKM. The CDR3 has 13 residues.

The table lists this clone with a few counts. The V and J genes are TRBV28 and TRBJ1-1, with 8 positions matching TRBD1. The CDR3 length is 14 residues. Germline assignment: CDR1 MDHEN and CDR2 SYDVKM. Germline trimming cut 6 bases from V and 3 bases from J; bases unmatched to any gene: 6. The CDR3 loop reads CASSRTGWDTEAFF. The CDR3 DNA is TGTGCCAGCAGCCGGACAGGGTGGGACACTGAAGCTTTCTTT.

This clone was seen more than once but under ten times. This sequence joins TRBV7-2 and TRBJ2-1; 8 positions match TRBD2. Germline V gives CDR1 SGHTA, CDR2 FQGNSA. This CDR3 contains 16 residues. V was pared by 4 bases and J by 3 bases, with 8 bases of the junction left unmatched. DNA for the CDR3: TGTGCCAGCAGCTGGGGCGGCACTAGCGGCTACAATGAGCAGTTCTTC. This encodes CASSWGGTSGYNEQFF.

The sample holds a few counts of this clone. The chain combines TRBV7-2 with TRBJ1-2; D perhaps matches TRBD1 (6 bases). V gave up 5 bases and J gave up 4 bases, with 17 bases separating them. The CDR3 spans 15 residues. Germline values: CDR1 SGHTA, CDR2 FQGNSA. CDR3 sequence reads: CASSPPGWGLYGYTF. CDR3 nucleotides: TGTGCCAGCAGCCCCCCCGGTTGGGGGCTCTATGGCTACACCTTC.

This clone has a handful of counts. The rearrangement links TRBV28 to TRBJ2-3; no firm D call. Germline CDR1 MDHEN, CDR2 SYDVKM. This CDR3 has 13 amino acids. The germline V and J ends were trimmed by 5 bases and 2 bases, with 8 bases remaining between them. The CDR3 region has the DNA TGTGCCAGCAGTCCCGAGTCCACAGATACGCAGTATTTT. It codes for CASSPESTDTQYF. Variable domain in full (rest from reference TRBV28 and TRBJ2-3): DVKVTQSSRYLVKRTGEKVFLECVQDMDHENMFWYRQDPGLGLRLIYFSYDVKMKEKGDIPEGYSVSREKKERFSLILESASTNQTSMYLCASSPESTDTQYFGPGTRLTVL.